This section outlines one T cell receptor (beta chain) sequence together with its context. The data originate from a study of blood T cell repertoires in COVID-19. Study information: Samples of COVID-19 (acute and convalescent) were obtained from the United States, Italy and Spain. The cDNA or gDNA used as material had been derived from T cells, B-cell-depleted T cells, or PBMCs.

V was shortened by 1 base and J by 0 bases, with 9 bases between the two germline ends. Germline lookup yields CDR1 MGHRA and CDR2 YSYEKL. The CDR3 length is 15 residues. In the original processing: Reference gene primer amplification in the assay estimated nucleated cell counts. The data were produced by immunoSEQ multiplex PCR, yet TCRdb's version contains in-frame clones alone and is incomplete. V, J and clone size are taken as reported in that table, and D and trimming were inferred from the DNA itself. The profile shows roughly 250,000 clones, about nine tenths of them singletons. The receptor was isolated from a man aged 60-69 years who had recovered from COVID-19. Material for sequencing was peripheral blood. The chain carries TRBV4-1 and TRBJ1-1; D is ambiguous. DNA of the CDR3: TGCGCCAGCAGCCAAGGAAAGAGCATGAACACTGAAGCTTTCTTT. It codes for CASSQGKSMNTEAFF.